Each of the 3 T cell receptor beta chains below was sequenced from the same sample in a study of OX40 agonist ivuxolimab in advanced cancers. Assay: immunoSEQ multiplex PCR; the TCRdb copy retains only in-frame clones and omits some. The table records 45,000 to 70,000 clones, 88% of them present only once. Material: CD4+ or CD8+ T cells sorted from blood, obtained in a trial of the OX40 agonist ivuxolimab. The source of these receptors is an adult with an advanced solid tumor such as melanoma, head and neck, liver or kidney cancer.

The J gene is TRBJ1-1, the V gene TRBV5-1; TRBD1 agrees at 7 bases. This CDR3 comprises 14 residues. The germline V gene encodes CDR1 SGHRS and CDR2 YFSETQ. V lost 3 bases, J lost 6 bases, and 8 bases stayed unmatched. In DNA form, the CDR3 reads TGCGCCAGCAGCTACAACGGGGGACAGTCTGAAGCTTTCTTT. Amino acid sequence: CASSYNGGQSEAFF.

The V call is TRBV28, the J call TRBJ2-7; D gene unclear. CDR1 and CDR2 from the germline V gene are MDHEN and SYDVKM. The germline V and J ends were trimmed by 10 bases and 4 bases, with 11 bases remaining between them. The CDR3 has 11 amino acids. The CDR3 reads CATKKSYEQYF. CDR3 sequence (DNA): TGTGCCACAAAGAAGTCGTACGAGCAGTACTTC. Filled out from reference TRBV28 and TRBJ2-7, the complete variable domain reads DVKVTQSSRYLVKRTGEKVFLECVQDMDHENMFWYRQDPGLGLRLIYFSYDVKMKEKGDIPEGYSVSREKKERFSLILESASTNQTSMYLCATKKSYEQYFGPGTRLTVT.

The CDR3 reads CASSPRAGNTIYF. In nucleotides, the CDR3 is TGTGCCAGCAGCCCCAGGGCCGGAAACACCATATATTTT. The V call is TRBV5-4, the J call TRBJ1-3, with D possibly matching TRBD1 (5 bases). In germline, CDR1 is SGHNT, CDR2 YYREEE (reference sequence). V was pared by 4 bases and J by 4 bases, with 9 bases between. The length of the CDR3 is 13 residues.